This T cell receptor beta chain was profiled in a study of cytomegalovirus exposure and HLA in healthy donors. Overall study results and limits: V segments that were indistinguishable, TRBV6-2 and TRBV6-3 among them, were omitted from analysis.

Researchers ran the PCR with 60 Vbeta and 13 Jbeta primers. As processed by the authors: Later, 80 million or so unique TCR beta chains were counted in an analysis, and approximately 10 million of them were shared. Assay: immunoSEQ multiplex PCR; the TCRdb copy retains only in-frame clones and omits some. Clonal size and the V and J genes are those of that table, whereas D and trimming came from the DNA. The sample carries some 190,000 clones, about 80% recorded once. Healthy bone marrow donors supplied every sample. Germline values: CDR1 SEHNR, CDR2 FQNEAQ (reference sequence). CDR3 length: 12 amino acids. Points on this clone: Its antigen is undetermined. At one end, the junction sequence differs from germline, possibly due to a read error.

The chain employs TRBV7-9 and TRBJ1-1; 9 nucleotides agree with TRBD1. The specimen was PBMCs. This clonotype originated in a woman in her twenties or thirties in good health and CMV-seropositive. In DNA, the CDR3 is TGTTCCAGCAGCCCGGACAGGGGCAAAGCTTTCTTT. It encodes CSSSPDRGKAFF.